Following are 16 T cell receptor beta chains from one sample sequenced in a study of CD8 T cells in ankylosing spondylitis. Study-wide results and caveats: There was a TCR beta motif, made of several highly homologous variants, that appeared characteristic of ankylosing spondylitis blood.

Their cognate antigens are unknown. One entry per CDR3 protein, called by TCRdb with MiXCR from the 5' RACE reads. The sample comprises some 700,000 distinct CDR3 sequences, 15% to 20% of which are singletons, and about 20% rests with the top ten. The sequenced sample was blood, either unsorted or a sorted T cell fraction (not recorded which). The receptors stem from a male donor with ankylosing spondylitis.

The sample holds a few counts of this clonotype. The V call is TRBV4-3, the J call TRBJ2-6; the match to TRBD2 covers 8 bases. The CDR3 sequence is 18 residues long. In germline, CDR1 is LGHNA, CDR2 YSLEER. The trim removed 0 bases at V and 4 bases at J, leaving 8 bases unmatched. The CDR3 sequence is CASSQEGVGGVGANVLTF. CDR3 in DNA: TGCGCCAGCAGCCAAGAAGGAGTCGGGGGGGTAGGGGCCAACGTCCTGACTTTC.

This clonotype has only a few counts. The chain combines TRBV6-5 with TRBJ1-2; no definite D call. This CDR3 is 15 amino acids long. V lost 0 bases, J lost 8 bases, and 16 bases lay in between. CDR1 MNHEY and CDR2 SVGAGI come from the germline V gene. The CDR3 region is CASSYSISQVDGYTF. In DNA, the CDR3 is TGTGCCAGCAGTTACTCGATATCCCAAGTGGACGGCTACACCTTC.

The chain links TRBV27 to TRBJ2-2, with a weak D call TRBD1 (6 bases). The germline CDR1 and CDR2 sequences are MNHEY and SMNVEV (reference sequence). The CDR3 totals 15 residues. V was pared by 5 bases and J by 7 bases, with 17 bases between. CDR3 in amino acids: CASSPPGQWLGELFF. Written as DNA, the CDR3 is TGTGCCAGCAGTCCCCCGGGACAATGGCTCGGGGAGCTGTTTTTT.

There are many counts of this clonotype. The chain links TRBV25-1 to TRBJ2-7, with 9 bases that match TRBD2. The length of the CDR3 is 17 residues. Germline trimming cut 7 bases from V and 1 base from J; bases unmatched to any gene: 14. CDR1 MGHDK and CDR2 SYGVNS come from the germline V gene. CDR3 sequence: CASTPSGRSPASYEQYF. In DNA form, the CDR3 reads TGTGCCAGCACACCCAGCGGGAGGTCCCCGGCATCCTACGAGCAGTACTTC.

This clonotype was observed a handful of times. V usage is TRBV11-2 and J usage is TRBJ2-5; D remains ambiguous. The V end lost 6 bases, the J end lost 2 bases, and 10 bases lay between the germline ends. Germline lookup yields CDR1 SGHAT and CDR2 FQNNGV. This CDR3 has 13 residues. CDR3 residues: CASRTTSQETQYF. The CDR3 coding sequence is TGTGCCAGCAGGACCACATCTCAAGAGACCCAGTACTTC.

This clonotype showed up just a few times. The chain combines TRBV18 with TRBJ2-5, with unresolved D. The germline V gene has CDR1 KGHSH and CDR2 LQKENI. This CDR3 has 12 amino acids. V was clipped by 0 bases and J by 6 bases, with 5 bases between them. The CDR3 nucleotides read TGTGCCAGCTCACCACCCATTCAGACCCAGTACTTC. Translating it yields CASSPPIQTQYF.

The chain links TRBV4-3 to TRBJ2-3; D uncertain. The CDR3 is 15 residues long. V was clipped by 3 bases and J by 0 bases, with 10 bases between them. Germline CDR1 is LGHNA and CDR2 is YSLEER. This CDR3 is CASSHFSGSTDTQYF. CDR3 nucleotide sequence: TGCGCCAGCAGCCACTTCTCCGGGAGCACAGATACGCAGTATTTT.

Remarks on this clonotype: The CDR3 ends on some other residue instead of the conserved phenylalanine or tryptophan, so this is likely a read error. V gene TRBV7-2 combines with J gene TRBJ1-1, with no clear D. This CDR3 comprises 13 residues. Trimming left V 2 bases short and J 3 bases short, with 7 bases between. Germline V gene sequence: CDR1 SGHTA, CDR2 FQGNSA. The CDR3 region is CASSLWVYTEAFL. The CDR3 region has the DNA TGTGCCAGCAGCTTATGGGTGTACACTGAAGCTTTCCTT.

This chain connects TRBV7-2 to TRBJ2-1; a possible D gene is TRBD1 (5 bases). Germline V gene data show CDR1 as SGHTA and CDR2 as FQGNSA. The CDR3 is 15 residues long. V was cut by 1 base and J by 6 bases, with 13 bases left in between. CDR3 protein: CASSLVPRAGNEQFF. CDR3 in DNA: TGTGCCAGCAGCTTAGTCCCCAGGGCCGGCAATGAGCAGTTCTTC.

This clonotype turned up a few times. CDR3 DNA: TGTGCCAGCAGCCGGACAGGGGGGGTAAACACCATATATTTT. Amino acids: CASSRTGGVNTIYF. The gene calls are TRBV12-3 or TRBV12-4 and TRBJ1-3; 10 bases align to TRBD1. CDR3 size: 14 residues. The trim removed 6 bases at V and 6 bases at J, leaving 5 bases unmatched.

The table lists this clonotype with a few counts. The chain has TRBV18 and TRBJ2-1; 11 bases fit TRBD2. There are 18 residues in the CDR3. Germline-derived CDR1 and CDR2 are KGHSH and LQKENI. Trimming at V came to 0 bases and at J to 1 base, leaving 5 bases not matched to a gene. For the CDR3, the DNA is TGTGCCAGCTCACCACCGGGTCTAGCGGGAGGATCCTACAATGAGCAGTTCTTC. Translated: CASSPPGLAGGSYNEQFF.

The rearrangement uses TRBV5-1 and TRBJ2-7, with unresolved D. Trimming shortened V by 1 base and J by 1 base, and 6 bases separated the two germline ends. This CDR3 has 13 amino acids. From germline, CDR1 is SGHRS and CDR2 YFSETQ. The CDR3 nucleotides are TGCGCCAGCAGCTTGCACAAGTCCTACGAGCAGTACTTC. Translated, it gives CASSLHKSYEQYF.

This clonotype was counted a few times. CDR3 loop: CASRLGTEFYQPQHF. The CDR3 DNA follows: TGTGCCAGCAGACTAGGGACAGAATTCTATCAGCCCCAGCATTTT. The chain links TRBV7-2 to TRBJ1-5, with 7 bases lining up with TRBD1. The CDR3 totals 15 residues. Germline CDR1 is SGHTA and CDR2 is FQGNSA. After removal of 6 bases from V and 5 bases from J, the junction contained 10 bases not matched to a gene.

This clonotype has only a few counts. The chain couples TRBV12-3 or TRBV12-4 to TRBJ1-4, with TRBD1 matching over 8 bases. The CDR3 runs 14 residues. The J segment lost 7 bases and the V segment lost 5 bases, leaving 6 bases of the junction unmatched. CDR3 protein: CASSNRGKGEKLFF. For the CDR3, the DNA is TGTGCCAGCAGTAACAGGGGGAAGGGTGAAAAACTGTTTTTT.

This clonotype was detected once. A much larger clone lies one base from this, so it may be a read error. The CDR3 region is CSAREEVTDTQYF. The CDR3 nucleotides are TGCAGTGCTAGAGAAGAGGTCACAGATACGCAGTATTTT. The chain is built from TRBV20-1 and TRBJ2-3; D not certain. Germline loops: CDR1 DFQATT, CDR2 SNEGSKA (reference sequence). Trimming removed 0 bases from V and 2 bases from J, with 6 bases in between. This CDR3 is 13 amino acids long.

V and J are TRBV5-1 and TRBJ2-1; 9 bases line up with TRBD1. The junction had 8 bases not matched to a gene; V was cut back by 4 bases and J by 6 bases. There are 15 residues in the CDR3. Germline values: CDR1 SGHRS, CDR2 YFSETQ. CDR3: CASSLRQGVGNEQFF. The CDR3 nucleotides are TGCGCCAGCAGCCTAAGACAGGGGGTCGGCAATGAGCAGTTCTTC.